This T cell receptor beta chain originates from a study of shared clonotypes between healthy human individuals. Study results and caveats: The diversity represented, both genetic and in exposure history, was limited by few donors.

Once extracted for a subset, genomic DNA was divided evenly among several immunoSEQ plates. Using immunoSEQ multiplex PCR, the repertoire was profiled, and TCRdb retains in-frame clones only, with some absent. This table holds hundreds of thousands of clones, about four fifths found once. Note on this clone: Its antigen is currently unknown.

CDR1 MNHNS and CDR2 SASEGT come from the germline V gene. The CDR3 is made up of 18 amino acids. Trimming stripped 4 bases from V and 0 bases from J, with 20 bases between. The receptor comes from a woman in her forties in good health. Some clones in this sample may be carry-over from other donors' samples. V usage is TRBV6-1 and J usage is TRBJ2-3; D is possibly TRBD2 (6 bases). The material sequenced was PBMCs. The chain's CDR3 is CASSVTELGGSSTDTQYF. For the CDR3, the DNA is TGTGCCAGCAGTGTGACAGAACTCGGGGGTTCTAGCACAGATACGCAGTATTTT.